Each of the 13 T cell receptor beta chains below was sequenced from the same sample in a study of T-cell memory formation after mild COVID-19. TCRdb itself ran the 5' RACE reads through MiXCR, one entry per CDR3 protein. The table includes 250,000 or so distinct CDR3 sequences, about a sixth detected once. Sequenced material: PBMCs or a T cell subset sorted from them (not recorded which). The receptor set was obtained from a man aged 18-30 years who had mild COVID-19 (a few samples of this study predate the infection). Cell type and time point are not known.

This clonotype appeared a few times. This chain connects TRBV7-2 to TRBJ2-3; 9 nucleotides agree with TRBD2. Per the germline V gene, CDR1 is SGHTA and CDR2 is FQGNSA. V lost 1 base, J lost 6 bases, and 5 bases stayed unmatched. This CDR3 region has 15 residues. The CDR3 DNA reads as TGTGCCAGCAGCTTAGGGGCGGGGGGGCTCGATACGCAGTATTTT. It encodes CASSLGAGGLDTQYF.

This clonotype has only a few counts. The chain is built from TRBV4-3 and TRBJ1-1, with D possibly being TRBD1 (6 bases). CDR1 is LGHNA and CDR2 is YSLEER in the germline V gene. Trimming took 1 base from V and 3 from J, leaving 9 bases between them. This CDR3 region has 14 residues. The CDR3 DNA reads TGCGCCAGCAGCCAAGGCGGGGGCTACACTGAAGCTTTCTTT. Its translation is CASSQGGGYTEAFF.

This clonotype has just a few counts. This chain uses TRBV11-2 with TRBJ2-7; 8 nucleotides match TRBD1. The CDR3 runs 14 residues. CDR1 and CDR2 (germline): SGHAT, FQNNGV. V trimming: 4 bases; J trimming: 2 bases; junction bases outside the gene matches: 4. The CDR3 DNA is TGTGCCAGCAGCTACAGGGGGGCACCCTACGAGCAGTACTTC. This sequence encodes CASSYRGAPYEQYF.

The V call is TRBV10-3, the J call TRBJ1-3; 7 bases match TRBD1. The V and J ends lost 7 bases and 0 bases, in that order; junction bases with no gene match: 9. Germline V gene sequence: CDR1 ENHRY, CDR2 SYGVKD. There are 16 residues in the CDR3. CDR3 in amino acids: CAIISPGQSSGNTIYF. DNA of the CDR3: TGTGCCATCATCTCTCCGGGACAGAGCTCTGGAAACACCATATATTTT.

The CDR3 reads CASRTGGLEKLFF. The DNA for the CDR3 is TGTGCCAGCCGAACAGGGGGCTTGGAAAAACTGTTTTTT. The chain couples TRBV7-9 to TRBJ1-4, with 9 bases matching TRBD1. The CDR3 is 13 residues long. The germline V gene encodes CDR1 SEHNR and CDR2 FQNEAQ (reference sequence). J gave up 8 bases and V 8 bases, and 6 bases lay outside the gene matches.

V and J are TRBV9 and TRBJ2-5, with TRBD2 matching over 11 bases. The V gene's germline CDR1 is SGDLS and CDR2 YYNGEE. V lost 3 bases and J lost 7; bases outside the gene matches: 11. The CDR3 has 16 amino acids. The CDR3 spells CASSASLAGGRGTQYF. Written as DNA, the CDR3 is TGTGCCAGCAGCGCATCCCTAGCGGGGGGCCGTGGGACCCAGTACTTC. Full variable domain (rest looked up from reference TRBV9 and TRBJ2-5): DSGVTQTPKHLITATGQRVTLRCSPRSGDLSVYWYQQSLDQGLQFLIQYYNGEERAKGNILERFSAQQFPDLHSELNLSSLELGDSALYFCASSASLAGGRGTQYFGPGTRLLVL.

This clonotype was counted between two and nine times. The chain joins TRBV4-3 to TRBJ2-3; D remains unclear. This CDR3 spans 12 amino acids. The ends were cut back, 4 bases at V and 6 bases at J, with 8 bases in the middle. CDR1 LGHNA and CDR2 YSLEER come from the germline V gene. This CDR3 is CASSRGMDTQYF. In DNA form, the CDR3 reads TGCGCCAGCAGCCGTGGCATGGATACGCAGTATTTT.

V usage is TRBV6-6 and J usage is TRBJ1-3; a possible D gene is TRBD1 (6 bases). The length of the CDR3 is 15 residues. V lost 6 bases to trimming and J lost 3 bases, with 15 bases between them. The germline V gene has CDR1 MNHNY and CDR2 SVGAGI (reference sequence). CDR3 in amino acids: CASSYGQNLGNTIYF. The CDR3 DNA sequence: TGTGCCAGCAGCTACGGACAGAACCTTGGAAACACCATATATTTT.

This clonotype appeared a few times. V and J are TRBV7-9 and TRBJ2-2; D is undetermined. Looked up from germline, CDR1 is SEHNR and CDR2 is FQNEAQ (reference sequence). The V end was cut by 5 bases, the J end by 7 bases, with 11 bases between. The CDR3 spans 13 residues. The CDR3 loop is CASSPQPSGELFF. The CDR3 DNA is TGTGCCAGCAGCCCACAGCCAAGCGGGGAGCTGTTTTTT.

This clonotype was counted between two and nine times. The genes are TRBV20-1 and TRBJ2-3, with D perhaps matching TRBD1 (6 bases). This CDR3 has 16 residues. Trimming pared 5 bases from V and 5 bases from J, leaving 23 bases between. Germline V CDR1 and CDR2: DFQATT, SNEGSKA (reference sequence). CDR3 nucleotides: TGCAGTGCTCCCCACAGGGTGCGATGGGTGATAGATACGCAGTATTTT. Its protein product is CSAPHRVRWVIDTQYF.

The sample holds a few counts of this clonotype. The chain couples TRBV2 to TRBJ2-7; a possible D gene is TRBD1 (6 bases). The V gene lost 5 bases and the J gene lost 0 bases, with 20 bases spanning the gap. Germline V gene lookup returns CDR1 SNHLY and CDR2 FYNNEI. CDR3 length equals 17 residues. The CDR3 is CASSPGAPGRTSYEQYF. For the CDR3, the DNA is TGTGCCAGCAGTCCAGGGGCCCCGGGACGGACCTCCTACGAGCAGTACTTC. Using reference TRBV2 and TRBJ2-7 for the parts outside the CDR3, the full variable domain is EPEVTQTPSHQVTQMGQEVILRCVPISNHLYFYWYRQILGQKVEFLVSFYNNEISEKSEIFDDQFSVERPDGSNFTLKIRSTKLEDSAMYFCASSPGAPGRTSYEQYFGPGTRLTVT.

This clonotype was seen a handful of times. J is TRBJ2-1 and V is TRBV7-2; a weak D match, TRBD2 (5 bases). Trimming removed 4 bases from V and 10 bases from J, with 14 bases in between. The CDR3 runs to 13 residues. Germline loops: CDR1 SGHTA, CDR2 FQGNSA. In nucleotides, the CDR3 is TGTGCCAGCAGCTGGCCGGTGCAGCGGGAGCAGTTCTTC. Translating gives CASSWPVQREQFF.

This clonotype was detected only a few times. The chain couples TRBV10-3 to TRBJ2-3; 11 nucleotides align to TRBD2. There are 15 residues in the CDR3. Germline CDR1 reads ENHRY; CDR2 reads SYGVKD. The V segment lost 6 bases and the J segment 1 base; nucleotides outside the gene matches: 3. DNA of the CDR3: TGTGCCATCAGCCCGACTAGCGGGGGCACAGATACGCAGTATTTT. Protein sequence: CAISPTSGGTDTQYF.